The 14 T cell receptor beta chains listed next were all sequenced from one sample in a study of vaccination and CD4 T cells after COVID-19. The treatment is: 10-day PBMC culture with coronavirus spike peptide pools or control peptides (ViraFEST assay). The Oncomine TCR Beta short-read assay sequenced DNA from cultured CD4+ T cells. TCRdb re-analysed the PCR reads in MiXCR, keeping a single row per CDR3 protein. The profile shows 20,000 or so distinct CDR3 sequences, 29% of them singletons. Antigens of these TCRs are unknown. Sequencing used cultured CD4+ T cells from blood. These receptor sequences come from a human donor with COVID-19.

This clonotype appeared a few times. The chain carries TRBV10-1 and TRBJ1-5; TRBD1 matches 7 bases. This CDR3 comprises 19 residues. The germline gives CDR1 WNHNN, CDR2 SYGVQD (reference sequence). After removal of 5 bases from V and 0 bases from J, the junction contained 16 bases not matched to a gene. In nucleotides, the CDR3 is TGCGCCAGCAGTCTGATGGTCAGGGGGGCCAGATATAGCAATCAGCCCCAGCATTTT. This gives the protein CASSLMVRGARYSNQPQHF.

The sample holds a few counts of this clonotype. The chain links TRBV20-1 to TRBJ2-3; maybe TRBD2 (5 bases). CDR3 size: 12 residues. Germline CDR1 DFQATT, CDR2 SNEGSKA (reference sequence). The V end was cut by 2 bases, the J end by 10 bases, with 13 bases between. CDR3 DNA: TGCAGTGCTAGATCAGGCCGGGGTCCGCAGTATTTT. Its translation: CSARSGRGPQYF.

This clonotype was detected only a few times. This chain uses TRBV18 with TRBJ1-2, with a possible D match to TRBD1 (5 bases). V was pared by 3 bases and J by 4 bases, with 9 bases between. The CDR3 spans 13 residues. Per germline, CDR1 KGHSH and CDR2 LQKENI. The chain's CDR3 is CASSPDKSYGYTF. CDR3 sequence (DNA): TGTGCCAGCTCACCGGACAAGAGCTATGGCTACACCTTC. Complete variable domain (other parts from reference TRBV18 and TRBJ1-2): NAGVMQNPRHLVRRRGQEARLRCSPMKGHSHVYWYRQLPEEGLKFMVYLQKENIIDESGMPKERFSAEFPKEGPSILRIQQVVRGDSAAYFCASSPDKSYGYTFGSGTRLTVV.

In its sample, this clonotype was seen a few times. The chain joins TRBV27 to TRBJ2-3, with 7 bases fitting TRBD2. This CDR3 has 15 residues. With 5 bases clipped from V and 3 bases from J, the junction kept 8 bases outside the gene matches. Germline V lookup: CDR1 MNHEY, CDR2 SMNVEV (reference sequence). In DNA form, the CDR3 reads TGTGCCAGCAGTATCCTGGTCGGGGGGACAGATACGCAGTATTTT. Amino acid sequence: CASSILVGGTDTQYF.

This clonotype was seen a single time. The CDR3 loop is CASSVPGGYQETQYF. CDR3 nucleotides: TGTGCCAGCAGCGTCCCAGGGGGCTACCAAGAGACCCAGTACTTC. V is TRBV7-6 and J is TRBJ2-5; 8 positions agree with TRBD1. V lost 5 bases, J lost 0 bases, and 5 bases stayed unmatched. This CDR3 region has 15 residues. The germline V gene encodes CDR1 SGHVS and CDR2 FNYEAQ. The variable domain in full, with the rest retrieved from reference TRBV7-6 and TRBJ2-5, is GAGVSQSPRYKVTKRGQDVALRCDPISGHVSLYWYRQALGQGPEFLTYFNYEAQQDKSGLPNDRFSAERPEGSISTLTIQRTEQRDSAMYRCASSVPGGYQETQYFGPGTRLLVL.

The V call is TRBV28, the J call TRBJ1-2; D is possibly TRBD1 (6 bases). Deletions cut 4 bases from V and 0 bases from J, with 12 bases between. Germline loops: CDR1 MDHEN, CDR2 SYDVKM. This CDR3 contains 15 residues. This CDR3 reads CASSSPDRSNYGYTF. Written as DNA, the CDR3 is TGTGCCAGCAGTTCCCCCGACAGGTCTAACTATGGCTACACCTTC.

The CDR3 reads CATSRARGRGIQETQYF. In DNA, the CDR3 is TGTGCCACCAGCAGAGCCCGGGGGCGGGGGATCCAAGAGACCCAGTACTTC. The chain is built from TRBV15 and TRBJ2-5; a weak D match, TRBD2 (7 bases). CDR3 length: 17 amino acids. Trimming cost V 1 base and J 1 base, with 16 bases left between them. The germline gives CDR1 LNHNV, CDR2 YYDKDF (reference sequence).

The rearrangement joins TRBV19 to TRBJ2-2, with D possibly being TRBD2 (6 bases). Germline loops: CDR1 LNHDA, CDR2 SQIVND (reference sequence). CDR3 length equals 14 residues. The V and J ends lost 3 bases and 4 bases respectively, with 9 bases between them. CDR3 amino acids: CASSIGRGTGELFF. The CDR3 DNA reads TGTGCCAGTAGTATCGGGCGGGGCACCGGGGAGCTGTTTTTT. The full variable domain, its missing parts supplied by reference TRBV19 and TRBJ2-2, is DGGITQSPKYLFRKEGQNVTLSCEQNLNHDAMYWYRQDPGQGLRLIYYSQIVNDFQKGDIAEGYSVSREKKESFPLTVTSAQKNPTAFYLCASSIGRGTGELFFGEGSRLTVL.

This chain joins TRBV19 and TRBJ2-7; perhaps TRBD1 as D (7 bases). Germline CDR1 reads LNHDA; CDR2 reads SQIVND (reference sequence). Trimming shortened V by 4 bases and J by 3 bases, and 19 bases separated the two germline ends. The CDR3 has 16 amino acids. For the CDR3, the DNA is TGTGCCAGTAGTAACGCTGGAGGGACAGTTCACTACGAGCAGTACTTC. This gives the protein CASSNAGGTVHYEQYF.

The chain joins TRBV18 to TRBJ1-1; unclear D gene. The germline gives CDR1 KGHSH, CDR2 LQKENI. V was cut by 5 bases and J by 0 bases, with 7 bases left in between. The CDR3 contains 13 residues. The CDR3 sequence is CASSETMNTEAFF. In nucleotides, the CDR3 is TGTGCCAGCTCAGAAACTATGAACACTGAAGCTTTCTTT.

This clonotype was seen more than once but under ten times. V and J are TRBV2 and TRBJ2-3; D ambiguous. The length of the CDR3 is 13 residues. Trimming stripped 6 bases from V and 0 bases from J, with 7 bases between. Germline V lookup: CDR1 SNHLY, CDR2 FYNNEI. CDR3 residues: CASRGVSTDTQYF. CDR3 nucleotide sequence: TGTGCCAGCAGAGGAGTTAGCACAGATACGCAGTATTTT.

The gene calls are TRBV10-3 and TRBJ1-1; D perhaps matches TRBD1 (5 bases). Germline V gene sequence: CDR1 ENHRY, CDR2 SYGVKD. V dropped 3 bases and J dropped 5 bases, with 16 bases sitting between them. This CDR3 spans 15 amino acids. The CDR3 sequence is CAISDPQGVGTEAFF. CDR3 DNA: TGTGCCATCAGTGACCCCCAGGGTGTGGGAACTGAAGCTTTCTTT.

The rearrangement uses TRBV19 and TRBJ1-1, with D unclear. This CDR3 has 14 amino acids. Germline values: CDR1 LNHDA, CDR2 SQIVND (reference sequence). V lost 6 bases and J lost 2, with 13 bases in between. In nucleotides, the CDR3 is TGTGCCAGTAGGGGCTTGAACAGCAACACTGAAGCTTTCTTT. Protein: CASRGLNSNTEAFF.

The V gene is TRBV5-1, the J gene TRBJ2-7; 7 nucleotides align to TRBD2. The CDR3 is 14 residues long. Germline assignment: CDR1 SGHRS and CDR2 YFSETQ. Trimming cost V 0 bases and J 3 bases; bases outside gene matches: 3. This CDR3 reads CASSLGLADYEQYF. The DNA for the CDR3 is TGCGCCAGCAGCTTGGGGCTAGCGGACTACGAGCAGTACTTC.